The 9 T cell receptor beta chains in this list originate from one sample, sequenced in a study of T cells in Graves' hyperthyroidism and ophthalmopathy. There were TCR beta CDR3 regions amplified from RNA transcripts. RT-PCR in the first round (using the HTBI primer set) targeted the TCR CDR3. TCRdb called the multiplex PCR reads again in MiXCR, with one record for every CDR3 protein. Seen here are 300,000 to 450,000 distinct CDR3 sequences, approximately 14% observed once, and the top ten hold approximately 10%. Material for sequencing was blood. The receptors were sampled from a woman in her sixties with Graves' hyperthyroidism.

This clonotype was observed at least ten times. This chain's CDR3 is CASSYGDQPQHF. The CDR3 coding sequence is TGTGCCAGCAGCTACGGGGATCAGCCCCAGCATTTT. V and J are TRBV7-9 and TRBJ1-5; D gene uncertain. The germline V and J ends were trimmed by 4 bases and 5 bases, with 6 bases remaining between them. CDR1 and CDR2 (germline): SEHNR, FQNEAQ (reference sequence). The CDR3 is 12 amino acids.

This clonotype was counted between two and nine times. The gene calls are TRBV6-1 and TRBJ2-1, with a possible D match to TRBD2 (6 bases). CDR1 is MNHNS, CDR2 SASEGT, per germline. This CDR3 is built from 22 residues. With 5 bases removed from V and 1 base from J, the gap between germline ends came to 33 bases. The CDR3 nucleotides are TGTGCCAGCAGTTATGGTGGGAGTTATCTGTTTAGCGGACAAGAATCCTACAATGAGCAGTTCTTC. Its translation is CASSYGGSYLFSGQESYNEQFF.

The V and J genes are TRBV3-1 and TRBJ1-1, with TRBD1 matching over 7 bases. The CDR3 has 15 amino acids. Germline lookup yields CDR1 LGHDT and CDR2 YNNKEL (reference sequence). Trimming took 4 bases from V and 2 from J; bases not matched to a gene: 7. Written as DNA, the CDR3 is TGTGCCAGCAGCCTTCTCAGGGGGGGAAACACTGAAGCTTTCTTT. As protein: CASSLLRGGNTEAFF.

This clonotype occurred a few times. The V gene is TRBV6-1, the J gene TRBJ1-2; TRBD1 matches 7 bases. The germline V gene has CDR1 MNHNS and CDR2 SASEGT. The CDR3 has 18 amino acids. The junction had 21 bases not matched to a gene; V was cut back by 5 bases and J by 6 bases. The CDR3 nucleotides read TGTGCCAGCAGTCCATCTTTGGGCGACCAGGGGCAGGGGGATGGCTACACCTTC. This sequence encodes CASSPSLGDQGQGDGYTF.

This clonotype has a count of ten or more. The DNA of the CDR3 is TGTGCCAGCAGCCCACGGGTTGCGAACACTGAAGCTTTCTTT. Amino acid sequence: CASSPRVANTEAFF. The V and J genes are TRBV11-1 and TRBJ1-1; no reliable D call. The CDR3 loop spans 14 amino acids. Trimming removed 5 bases at V and 1 base at J, with 11 bases between. Looked up from germline, CDR1 is SGHAT and CDR2 is FQDESV (reference sequence).

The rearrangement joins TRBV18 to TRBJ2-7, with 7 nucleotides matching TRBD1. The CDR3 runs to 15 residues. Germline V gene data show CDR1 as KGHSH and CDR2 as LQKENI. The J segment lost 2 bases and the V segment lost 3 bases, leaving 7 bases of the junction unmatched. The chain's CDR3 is CASSPVRTGAYEQYF. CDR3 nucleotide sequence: TGTGCCAGCTCACCCGTACGGACAGGAGCCTACGAGCAGTACTTC.

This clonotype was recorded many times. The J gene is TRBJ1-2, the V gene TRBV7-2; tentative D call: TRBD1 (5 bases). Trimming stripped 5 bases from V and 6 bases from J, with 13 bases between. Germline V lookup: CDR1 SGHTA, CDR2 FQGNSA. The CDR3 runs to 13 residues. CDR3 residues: CASSPPGIHGYTF. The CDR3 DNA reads TGTGCCAGCAGCCCCCCAGGGATCCATGGCTACACCTTC.

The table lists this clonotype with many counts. As DNA, the CDR3 is TGTGCCACCTCGGACAGCATTGACAATGAGCAGTTCTTC. As protein: CATSDSIDNEQFF. V and J are TRBV28 and TRBJ2-1; D perhaps matches TRBD1 (6 bases). CDR3 size: 13 residues. Per germline, CDR1 MDHEN and CDR2 SYDVKM. The germline V and J ends were trimmed by 10 bases and 5 bases, with 15 bases remaining between them.

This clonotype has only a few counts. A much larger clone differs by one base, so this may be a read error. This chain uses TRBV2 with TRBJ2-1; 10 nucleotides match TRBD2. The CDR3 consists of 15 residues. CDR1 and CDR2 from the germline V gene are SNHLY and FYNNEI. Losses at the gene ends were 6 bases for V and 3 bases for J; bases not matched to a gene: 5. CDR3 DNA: TGTGCCAGCAGCCGACTAGCGGGCCGCTACAATGAGCAGTTCTTC. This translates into CASSRLAGRYNEQFF.